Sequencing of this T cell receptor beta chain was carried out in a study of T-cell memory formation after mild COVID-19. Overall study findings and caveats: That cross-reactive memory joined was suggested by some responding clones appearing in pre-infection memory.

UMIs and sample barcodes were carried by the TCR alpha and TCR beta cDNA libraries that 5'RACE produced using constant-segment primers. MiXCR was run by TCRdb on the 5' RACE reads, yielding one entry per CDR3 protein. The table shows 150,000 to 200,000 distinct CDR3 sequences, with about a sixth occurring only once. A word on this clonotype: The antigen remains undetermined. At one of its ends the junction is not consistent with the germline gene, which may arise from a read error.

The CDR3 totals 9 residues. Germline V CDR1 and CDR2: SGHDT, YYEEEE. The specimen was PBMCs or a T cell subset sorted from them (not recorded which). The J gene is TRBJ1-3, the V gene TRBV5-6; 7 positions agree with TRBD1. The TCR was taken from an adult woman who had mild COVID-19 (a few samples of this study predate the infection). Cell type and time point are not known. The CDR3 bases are TGTGCCAGAGCGACAGGGCTCACTTTT. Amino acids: CARATGLTF.